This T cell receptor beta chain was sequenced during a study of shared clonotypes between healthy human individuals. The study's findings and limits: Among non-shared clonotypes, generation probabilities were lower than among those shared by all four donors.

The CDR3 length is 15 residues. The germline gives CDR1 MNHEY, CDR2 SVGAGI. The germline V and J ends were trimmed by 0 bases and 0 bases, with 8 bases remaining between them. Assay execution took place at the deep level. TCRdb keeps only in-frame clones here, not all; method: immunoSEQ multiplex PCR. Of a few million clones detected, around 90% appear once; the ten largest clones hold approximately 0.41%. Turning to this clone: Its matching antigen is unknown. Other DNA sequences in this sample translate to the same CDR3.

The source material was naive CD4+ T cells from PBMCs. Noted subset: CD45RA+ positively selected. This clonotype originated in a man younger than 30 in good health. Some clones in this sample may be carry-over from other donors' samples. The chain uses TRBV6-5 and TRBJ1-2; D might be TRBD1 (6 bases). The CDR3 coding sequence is TGTGCCAGCAGTTACTCTGGGGGGCCTAACTATGGCTACACCTTC. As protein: CASSYSGGPNYGYTF.